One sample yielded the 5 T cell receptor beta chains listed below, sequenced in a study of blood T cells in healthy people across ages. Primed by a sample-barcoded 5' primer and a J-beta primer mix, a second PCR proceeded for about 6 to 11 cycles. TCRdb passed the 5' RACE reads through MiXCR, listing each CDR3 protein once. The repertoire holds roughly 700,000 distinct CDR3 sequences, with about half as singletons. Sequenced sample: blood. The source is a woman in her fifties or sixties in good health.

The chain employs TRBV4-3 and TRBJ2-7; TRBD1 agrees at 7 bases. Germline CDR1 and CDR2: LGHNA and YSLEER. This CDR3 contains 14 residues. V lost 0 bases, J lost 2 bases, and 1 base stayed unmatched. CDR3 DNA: TGCGCCAGCAGCCAAGAGACAGGGCCCTACGAGCAGTACTTC. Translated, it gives CASSQETGPYEQYF.

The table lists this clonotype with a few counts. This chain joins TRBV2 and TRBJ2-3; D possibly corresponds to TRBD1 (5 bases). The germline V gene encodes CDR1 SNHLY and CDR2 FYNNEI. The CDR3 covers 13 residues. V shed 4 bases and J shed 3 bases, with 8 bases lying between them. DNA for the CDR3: TGTGCCAGCAGTGTGGGGCAGACAGATACGCAGTATTTT. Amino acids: CASSVGQTDTQYF. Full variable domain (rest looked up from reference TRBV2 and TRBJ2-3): EPEVTQTPSHQVTQMGQEVILRCVPISNHLYFYWYRQILGQKVEFLVSFYNNEISEKSEIFDDQFSVERPDGSNFTLKIRSTKLEDSAMYFCASSVGQTDTQYFGPGTRLTVL.

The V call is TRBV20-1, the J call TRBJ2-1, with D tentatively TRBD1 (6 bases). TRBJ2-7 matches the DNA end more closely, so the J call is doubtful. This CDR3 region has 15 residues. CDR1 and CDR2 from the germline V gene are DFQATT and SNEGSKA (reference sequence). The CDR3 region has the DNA TGCAGTGCTCCAACGACAGGCAAGTCCTACAATGAGCAGTACTTC. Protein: CSAPTTGKSYNEQYF.

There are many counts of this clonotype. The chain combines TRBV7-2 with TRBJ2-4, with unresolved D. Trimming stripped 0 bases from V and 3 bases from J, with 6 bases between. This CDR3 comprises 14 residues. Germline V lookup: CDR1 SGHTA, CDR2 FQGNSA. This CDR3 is CASSLAWGKNIQYF. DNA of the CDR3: TGTGCCAGCAGCTTAGCCTGGGGCAAAAACATTCAGTACTTC.

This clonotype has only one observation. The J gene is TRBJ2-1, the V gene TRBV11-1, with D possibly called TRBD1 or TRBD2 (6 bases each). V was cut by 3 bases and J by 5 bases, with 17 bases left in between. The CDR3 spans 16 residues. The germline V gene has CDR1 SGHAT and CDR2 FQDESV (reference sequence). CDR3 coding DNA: TGTGCCAGCAGCTTCGGCCCGGGGGCTGGAGACAATGAGCAGTTCTTC. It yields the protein CASSFGPGAGDNEQFF.